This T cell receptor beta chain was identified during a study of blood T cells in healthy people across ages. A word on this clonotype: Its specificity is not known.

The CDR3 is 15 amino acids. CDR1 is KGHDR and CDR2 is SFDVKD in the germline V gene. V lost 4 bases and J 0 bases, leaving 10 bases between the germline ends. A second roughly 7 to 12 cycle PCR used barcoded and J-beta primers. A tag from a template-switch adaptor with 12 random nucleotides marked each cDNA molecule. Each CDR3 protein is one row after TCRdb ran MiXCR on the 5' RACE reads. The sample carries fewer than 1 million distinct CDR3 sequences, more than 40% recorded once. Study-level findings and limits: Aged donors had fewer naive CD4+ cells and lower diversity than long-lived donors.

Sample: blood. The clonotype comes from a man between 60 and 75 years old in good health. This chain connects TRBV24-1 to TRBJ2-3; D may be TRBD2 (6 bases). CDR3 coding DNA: TGTGCCACCAGTGACAGAGGAGGGAGCACAGATACGCAGTATTTT. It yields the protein CATSDRGGSTDTQYF.